The clone carrying this TCR beta chain was seen a single time. What it binds is not known. This entry comes from a study of cytomegalovirus exposure and HLA in healthy donors. Looking at the study overall: Clustering assigned 81% of the approximately 400 genotyped donors to the Caucasian-associated ancestry cluster. Study results and caveats: An observed cluster of highly shared sequence variants was recorded as a likely sequencing artifact.

Each donor was healthy, and each was a bone marrow donor. The PCR used 60 Vbeta and 13 Jbeta primers. Sequencing was performed with immunoSEQ multiplex PCR; in TCRdb, only in-frame clones are kept and a portion is missing. The data hold 100,000 or so clones, with 78% observed a single time. The V end lost 8 bases, the J end lost 3 bases, and 19 bases lay between the germline ends. Germline V gene sequence: CDR1 LGHNT, CDR2 FRNRAP. The CDR3 consists of 15 residues. Sequenced input: PBMCs. V and J are TRBV12-5 and TRBJ2-5; a weak D match, TRBD2 (5 bases). This TCR derives from a man aged 25 to 40 in good health and CMV-seronegative. The CDR3 reads CASKNEGLFKETQYF. The CDR3, as DNA: TGTGCTAGTAAAAACGAAGGACTGTTCAAAGAGACCCAGTACTTC.